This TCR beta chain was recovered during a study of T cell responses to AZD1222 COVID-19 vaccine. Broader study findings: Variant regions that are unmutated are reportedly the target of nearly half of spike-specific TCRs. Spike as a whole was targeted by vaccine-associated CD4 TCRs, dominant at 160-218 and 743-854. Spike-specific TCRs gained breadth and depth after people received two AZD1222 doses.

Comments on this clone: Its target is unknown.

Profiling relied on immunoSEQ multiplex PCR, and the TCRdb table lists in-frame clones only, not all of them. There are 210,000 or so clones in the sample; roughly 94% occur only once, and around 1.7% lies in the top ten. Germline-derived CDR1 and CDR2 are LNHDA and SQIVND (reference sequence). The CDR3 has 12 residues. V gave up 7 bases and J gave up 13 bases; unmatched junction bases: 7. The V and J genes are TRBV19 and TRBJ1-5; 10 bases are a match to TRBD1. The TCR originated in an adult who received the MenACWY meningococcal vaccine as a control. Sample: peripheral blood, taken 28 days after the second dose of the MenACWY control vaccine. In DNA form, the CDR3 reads TGTGCCAGTACCCGGGACAGGGGTTCTCAGCATTTT. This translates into CASTRDRGSQHF.